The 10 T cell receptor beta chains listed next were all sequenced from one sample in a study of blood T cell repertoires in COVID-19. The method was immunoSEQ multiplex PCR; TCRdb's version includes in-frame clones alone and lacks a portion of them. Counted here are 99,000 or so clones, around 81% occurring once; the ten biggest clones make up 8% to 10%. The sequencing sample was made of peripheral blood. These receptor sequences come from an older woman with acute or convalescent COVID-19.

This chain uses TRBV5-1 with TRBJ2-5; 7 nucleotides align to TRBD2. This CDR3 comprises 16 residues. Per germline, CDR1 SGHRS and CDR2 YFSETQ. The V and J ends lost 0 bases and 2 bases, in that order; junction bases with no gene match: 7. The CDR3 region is CASSLDGGSRQETQYF. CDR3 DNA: TGCGCCAGCAGCTTGGACGGCGGGAGCCGACAAGAGACCCAGTACTTC.

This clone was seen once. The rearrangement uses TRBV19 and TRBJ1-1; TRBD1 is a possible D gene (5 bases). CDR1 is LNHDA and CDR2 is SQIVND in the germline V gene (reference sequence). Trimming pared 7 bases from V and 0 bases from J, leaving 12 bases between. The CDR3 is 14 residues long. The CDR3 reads CASTWGGVNTEAFF. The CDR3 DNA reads TGTGCCAGTACCTGGGGCGGCGTGAACACTGAAGCTTTCTTT.

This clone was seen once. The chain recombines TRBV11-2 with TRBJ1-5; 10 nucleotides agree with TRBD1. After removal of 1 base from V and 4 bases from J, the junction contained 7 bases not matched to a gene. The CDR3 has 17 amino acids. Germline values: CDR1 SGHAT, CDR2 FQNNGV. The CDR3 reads CASSLAGTGEENQPQHF. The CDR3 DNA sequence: TGTGCCAGCAGCTTAGCTGGGACAGGGGAGGAGAATCAGCCCCAGCATTTT. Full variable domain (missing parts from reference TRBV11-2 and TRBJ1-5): EAGVAQSPRYKIIEKRQSVAFWCNPISGHATLYWYQQILGQGPKLLIQFQNNGVVDDSQLPKDRFSAERLKGVDSTLKIQPAKLEDSAVYLCASSLAGTGEENQPQHFGDGTRLSIL.

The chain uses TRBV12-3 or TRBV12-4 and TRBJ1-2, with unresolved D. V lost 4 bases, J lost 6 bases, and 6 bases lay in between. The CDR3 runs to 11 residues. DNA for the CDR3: TGTGCCAGCAGTTACACCCATGGCTACACCTTC. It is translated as CASSYTHGYTF.

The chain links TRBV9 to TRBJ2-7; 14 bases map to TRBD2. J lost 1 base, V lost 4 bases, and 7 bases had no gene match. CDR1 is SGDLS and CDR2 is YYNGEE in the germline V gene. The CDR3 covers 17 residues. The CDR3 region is CASSPGLAGGLSYEQYF. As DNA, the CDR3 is TGTGCCAGCAGCCCAGGACTAGCGGGGGGCTTATCCTACGAGCAGTACTTC.

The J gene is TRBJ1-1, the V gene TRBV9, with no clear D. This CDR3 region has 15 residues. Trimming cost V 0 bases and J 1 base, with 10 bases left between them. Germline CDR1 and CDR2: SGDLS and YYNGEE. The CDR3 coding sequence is TGTGCCAGCAGCGTAGGGGGAGGGAGGAACACTGAAGCTTTCTTT. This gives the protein CASSVGGGRNTEAFF.

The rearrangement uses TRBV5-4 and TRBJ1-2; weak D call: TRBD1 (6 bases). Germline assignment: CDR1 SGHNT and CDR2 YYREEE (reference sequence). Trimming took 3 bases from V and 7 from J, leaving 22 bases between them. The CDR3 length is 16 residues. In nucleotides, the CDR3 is TGTGCCAGCAGCTCCCTACAGGGTCCCGAACGGGGTGGCTACACCTTC. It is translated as CASSSLQGPERGGYTF. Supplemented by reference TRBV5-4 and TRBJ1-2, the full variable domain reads ETGVTQSPTHLIKTRGQQVTLRCSSQSGHNTVSWYQQALGQGPQFIFQYYREEENGRGNFPPRFSGLQFPNYSSELNVNALELDDSALYLCASSSLQGPERGGYTFGSGTRLTVV.

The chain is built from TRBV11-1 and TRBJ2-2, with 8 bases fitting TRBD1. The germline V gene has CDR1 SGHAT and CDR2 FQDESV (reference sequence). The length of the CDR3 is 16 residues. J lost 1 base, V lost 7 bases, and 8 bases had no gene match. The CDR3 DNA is TGTGCCAGCAAAAACACCGGGACAGGGAACACCGGGGAGCTGTTTTTT. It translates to CASKNTGTGNTGELFF. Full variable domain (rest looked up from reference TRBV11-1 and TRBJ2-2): EAEVAQSPRYKITEKSQAVAFWCDPISGHATLYWYRQILGQGPELLVQFQDESVVDDSQLPKDRFSAERLKGVDSTLKIQPAELGDSAMYLCASKNTGTGNTGELFFGEGSRLTVL.

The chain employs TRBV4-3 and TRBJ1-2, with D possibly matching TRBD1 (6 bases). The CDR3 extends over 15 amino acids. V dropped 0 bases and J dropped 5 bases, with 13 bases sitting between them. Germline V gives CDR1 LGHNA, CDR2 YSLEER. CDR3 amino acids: CASSQDVRTEYGYTF. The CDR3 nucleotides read TGCGCCAGCAGCCAAGATGTTAGGACAGAGTATGGCTACACCTTC.

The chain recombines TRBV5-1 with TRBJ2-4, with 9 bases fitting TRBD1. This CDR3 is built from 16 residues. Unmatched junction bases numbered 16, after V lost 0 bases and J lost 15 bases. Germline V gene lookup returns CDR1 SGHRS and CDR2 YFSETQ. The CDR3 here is CASSLAGDRAEVRRYF. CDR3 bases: TGCGCCAGCAGCTTGGCCGGGGACAGGGCTGAGGTAAGGCGGTACTTC. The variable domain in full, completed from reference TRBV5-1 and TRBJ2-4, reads KAGVTQTPRYLIKTRGQQVTLSCSPISGHRSVSWYQQTPGQGLQFLFEYFSETQRNKGNFPGRFSGRQFSNSRSEMNVSTLELGDSALYLCASSLAGDRAEVRRYFGAGTRLSVL.